This T cell receptor (beta chain) was obtained from a study of CD8+ T cells in alopecia areata. Study in general: Treatment with tofacitinib (6 to 18 months) was followed by 6 months off drug.

V was clipped by 5 bases and J by 12 bases; unmatched bases: 9. Germline lookup yields CDR1 SGHDN and CDR2 FVKESK. This CDR3 comprises 12 residues. cDNA reverse transcribed from extracted RNA served as the sequencing template. Assay used: immunoSEQ multiplex PCR; TCRdb lists only in-frame clones, some missing. This table has over 95,000 clones, roughly 41% appearing once. Points from the study as a whole: TCR sharing across patients was less clear than in mice, possibly HLA-related.

This clone was picked up a small number of times. What it binds is unknown. Sampling of alopecia areata patients yielded lesional scalp punch biopsies as well as peripheral blood. The researchers isolated CD4+ and CD8+ T cells from PBMCs by sorting. J is TRBJ1-1 and V is TRBV14; 7 positions agree with TRBD1. The sequence was obtained from a human donor with alopecia areata. Sequencing used CD4+ T cells sorted from blood. This CDR3 reads CASSADRRTTFF. In DNA, the CDR3 is TGTGCCAGCAGCGCGGACAGGCGGACAACTTTCTTT.